The 4 T cell receptor beta chains below all came from one sample that was sequenced in a study of CD8 T cells in ankylosing spondylitis. TCRdb analysed the 5' RACE reads with MiXCR anew, one entry per CDR3 protein. Of about 180,000 distinct CDR3 sequences in the sample, approximately 10% were seen once. The specimen sequenced was blood, either unsorted or a sorted T cell fraction (not recorded which). These receptor sequences come from a female donor with ankylosing spondylitis or in good health (not recorded which).

This clonotype showed up many times. This chain connects TRBV28 to TRBJ2-1; D is ambiguous. V lost 7 bases to trimming and J lost 5 bases, with 12 bases between them. The CDR3 spans 13 residues. CDR1 is MDHEN, CDR2 SYDVKM, per germline. Here the CDR3 reads CASNFGHNNEQFF. The CDR3, as DNA: TGTGCCAGCAACTTTGGCCACAACAATGAGCAGTTCTTC.

The chain carries TRBV10-3 and TRBJ2-2; 8 bases are a match to TRBD1. V lost 8 bases to trimming and J lost 6 bases; unmatched junction nucleotides: 8. The CDR3 spans 14 residues. Per germline, CDR1 ENHRY and CDR2 SYGVKD. The CDR3 DNA is TGTGCCATCGGTGGGCAGGGGGCTCCCGGGGAGCTGTTTTTT. It is translated as CAIGGQGAPGELFF.

The V gene is TRBV5-4, the J gene TRBJ2-1; TRBD2 matches at 7 bases. Germline CDR1 reads SGHNT; CDR2 reads YYREEE (reference sequence). V shed 4 bases, J shed 2 bases, and the junction held 6 bases outside the gene matches. CDR3 length: 15 residues. CDR3 sequence (DNA): TGTGCCAGCAGCCGGGGGGAGGCTGCCTACAATGAGCAGTTCTTC. Translation gives CASSRGEAAYNEQFF.

This clonotype was counted only a few times. This rearrangement joins TRBV7-9 to TRBJ2-5; no definite D call. Trimming removed 4 bases from V and 1 base from J, with 7 bases in between. Germline CDR1 SEHNR, CDR2 FQNEAQ (reference sequence). The CDR3 has 13 residues. The CDR3 DNA reads TGTGCCAGCAGCTCTACACCCCAAGAGACCCAGTACTTC. Its protein product is CASSSTPQETQYF.